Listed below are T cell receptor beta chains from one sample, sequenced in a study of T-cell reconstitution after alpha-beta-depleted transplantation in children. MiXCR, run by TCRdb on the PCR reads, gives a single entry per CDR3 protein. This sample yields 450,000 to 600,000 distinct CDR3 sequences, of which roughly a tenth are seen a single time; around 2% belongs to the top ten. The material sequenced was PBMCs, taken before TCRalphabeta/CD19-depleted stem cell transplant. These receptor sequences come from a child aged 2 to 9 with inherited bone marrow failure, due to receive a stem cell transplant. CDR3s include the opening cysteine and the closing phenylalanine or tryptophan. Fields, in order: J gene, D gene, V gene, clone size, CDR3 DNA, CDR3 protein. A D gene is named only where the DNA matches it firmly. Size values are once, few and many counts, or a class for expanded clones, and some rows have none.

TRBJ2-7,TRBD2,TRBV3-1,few,TGTGCCAGCAGCCAAGATGCTAGCGGGCCGGGGGCATACGAGCAGTACTTC,CASSQDASGPGAYEQYF
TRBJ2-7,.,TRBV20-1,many,TGCAGTGCTAGAGATCTGCGAGCCTACGAGCAGTACTTC,CSARDLRAYEQYF
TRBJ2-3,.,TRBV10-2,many,TGCGCCAGCAGTAGGACGGGAGTAGTTTCAGATACGCAGTATTTT,CASSRTGVVSDTQYF
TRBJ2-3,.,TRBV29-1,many,TGCAGCGTTGTGGGGCGGAGCACAGATACGCAGTATTTT,CSVVGRSTDTQYF
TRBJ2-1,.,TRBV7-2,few,TGTGCCAGCAGCAGGAGTACCCGGGACGTAGGTTTGAATGAGCAGTTCTTC,CASSRSTRDVGLNEQFF
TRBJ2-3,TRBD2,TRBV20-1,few,TGCAGTGCTAGGGGCGGGACTAGCGGGAGTCCTGTAGATACGCAGTATTTT,CSARGGTSGSPVDTQYF
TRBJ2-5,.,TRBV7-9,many,TGTGCCAGCAGCTCCTCCCTTTTGACAGGAACGGAGACCCAGTACTTC,CASSSSLLTGTETQYF
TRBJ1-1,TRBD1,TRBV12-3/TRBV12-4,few,TGTGCCAGCAGCCGACAGGGGGGTTGGGACACTGAAGCTTTCTTT,CASSRQGGWDTEAFF
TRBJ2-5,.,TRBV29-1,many,TGCAGCGTGGACGGACTACCCGAAAGCCTAGAGACCCAGTACTTC,CSVDGLPESLETQYF
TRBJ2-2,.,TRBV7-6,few,TGTGCCAACTCCGGGGAGCTGTTTTTT,CANSGELFF
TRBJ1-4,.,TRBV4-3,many,TGCGCCAGCAGCCAAGATCCTATAGCAGGAGAGAATGAAAAACTGTTTTTT,CASSQDPIAGENEKLFF
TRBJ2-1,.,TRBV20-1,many,TGCAGTGCCCTGGGGCTCGTCTCCTACAATGAGCAGTTCTTC,CSALGLVSYNEQFF
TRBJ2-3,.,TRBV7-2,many,TGTGCCAGCAGCTTAATTGGAGTCTTCACAGATACGCAGTATTTT,CASSLIGVFTDTQYF
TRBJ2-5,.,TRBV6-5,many,TGTGCCAGCAGTTACGGTGGCCCGGAGAGTGGTGAGACCCAGTACTTC,CASSYGGPESGETQYF
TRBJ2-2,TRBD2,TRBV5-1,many,TGCGCCAGCAGCTACGGGGGGACGAACACCGGGGAGCTGTTTTTT,CASSYGGTNTGELFF
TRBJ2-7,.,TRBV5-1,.,TGCGCCAGCAGCCTATACTCGACACCTTCCTACGAGCAGTACTTC,CASSLYSTPSYEQYF
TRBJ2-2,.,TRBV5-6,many,TGTGCCAGCAGCTTGGCGGCAGCGGCGAACACCGGGGAGCTGTTTTTT,CASSLAAAANTGELFF
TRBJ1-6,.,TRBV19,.,TGTGCCAGTACTGTAAGGACACGACGCTCCTATAATTCACCCCTCCACTTT,CASTVRTRRSYNSPLHF
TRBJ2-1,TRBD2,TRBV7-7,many,TGTGCTAGCAGCCCAGGGATCCTAGCGGGAGGGGCGGATGAGCAGTTCTTC,CASSPGILAGGADEQFF
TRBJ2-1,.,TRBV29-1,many,TGCAGCGTTGTTGGCTCGACGAATGAGCAGTTCTTC,CSVVGSTNEQFF
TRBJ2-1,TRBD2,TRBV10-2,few,TGCGCCAGTTCGATAGCGGGGGTGAATGAGCAGTTCTTC,CASSIAGVNEQFF
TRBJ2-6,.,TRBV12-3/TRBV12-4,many,.,CASSAIFCANVLTF
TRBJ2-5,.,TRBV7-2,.,TGTGCCAGCAGCCAGTACTTGGACAGTTGGACCCAGTACTTC,CASSQYLDSWTQYF
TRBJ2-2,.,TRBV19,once,TGTGCCAGTAGTATCTCTGGGGGTCTTGGGGAGCTGTTTTTT,CASSISGGLGELFF
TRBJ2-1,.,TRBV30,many,TGTGCCTGGAGTGTAAGCGGGTCTCAGGCGTTCTTCGAGCAGTTCTTC,CAWSVSGSQAFFEQFF
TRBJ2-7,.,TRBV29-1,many,TGCAGCGTTGTCGGGGACGTCGCCTACGAGCAGTACTTC,CSVVGDVAYEQYF
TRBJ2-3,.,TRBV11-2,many,TGTGCCAGCAGCGTCGGGACGGCCGTCACAGATACGCAGTATTTT,CASSVGTAVTDTQYF
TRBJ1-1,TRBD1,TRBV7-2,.,TGTGCCAGCAGCTTAGTGACAGGGGTGCTTGACACTGAAGCTTTCTTT,CASSLVTGVLDTEAFF
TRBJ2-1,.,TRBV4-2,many,TGTGCCAGCACCCTTTCTAGGGGAGGTAATGAGCAGTTCTTC,CASTLSRGGNEQFF
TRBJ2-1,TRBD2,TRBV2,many,TGTGCCAGCGAGTGGGGGGAGGGAAGATACAATGAGCAGTTCTTC,CASEWGEGRYNEQFF
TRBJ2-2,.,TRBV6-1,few,TGTGCCAGCAGGCACTATCCAGGGGCCGGGGAGCTGTTTTTT,CASRHYPGAGELFF
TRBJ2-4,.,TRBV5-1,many,TGCGCCAGCAGCTTGGCAGGCGAGGACATTCAGTACTTC,CASSLAGEDIQYF
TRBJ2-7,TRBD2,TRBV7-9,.,TGTGCCAGCAGCTTAGGGGCTAGCGGGAGAGGAGGGGAGCAGTACTTC,CASSLGASGRGGEQYF
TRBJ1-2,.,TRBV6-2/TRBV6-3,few,TGTGCCAGCGGAGAAAGGGAAACCTATGGCTACACCTTC,CASGERETYGYTF
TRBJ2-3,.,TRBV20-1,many,TGCAGTGCTTATGGGACACTCACAGATACGCAGTATTTT,CSAYGTLTDTQYF
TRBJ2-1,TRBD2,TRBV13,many,TGTGCCAGCAGCGTCAAGCGGGAGGGGTCCTACAATGAGCAGTTCTTC,CASSVKREGSYNEQFF
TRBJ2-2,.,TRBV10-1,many,TGCGCCAGCAGTGATTGGGCTCTCGGGACCGGGGAGCTGTTTTTT,CASSDWALGTGELFF
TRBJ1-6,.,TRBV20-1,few,TGCAGTGATCAGAAGGTTTTGGATTCACCCCTCCACTTT,CSDQKVLDSPLHF
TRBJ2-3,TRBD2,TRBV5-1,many,TGCGCCAGCAGCGGAGGACTAGCGAGTAACACAGATACGCAGTATTTT,CASSGGLASNTDTQYF
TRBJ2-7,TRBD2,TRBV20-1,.,TGCAGTGCTTTAGCGGGAGGGGCATCTAGGTACGAGCAGTACTTC,CSALAGGASRYEQYF
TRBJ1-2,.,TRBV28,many,TGTGCCAGCAGTACGGGACCGACCAACTATGGCTACACCTTC,CASSTGPTNYGYTF
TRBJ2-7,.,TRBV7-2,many,TGTGCCAGCACCGGCAGGACCTACGAGCAGTACTTC,CASTGRTYEQYF
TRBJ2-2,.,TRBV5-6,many,TGTGCCAGCAGCTGGGGACTGAACACCGGGGAGCTGTTTTTT,CASSWGLNTGELFF
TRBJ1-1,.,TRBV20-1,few,TGCAGTGCTTCAACAGGACTGAACACTGAAGCTTTCTTT,CSASTGLNTEAFF
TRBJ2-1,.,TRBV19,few,TGTGCCAGTAGTCTGGGACTCGATACCTACAATGAGCAGTTCTTC,CASSLGLDTYNEQFF
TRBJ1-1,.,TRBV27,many,TGTGCCAGCAGTTTATCTGTCAGGGTGGAAGCTTTCTTT,CASSLSVRVEAFF